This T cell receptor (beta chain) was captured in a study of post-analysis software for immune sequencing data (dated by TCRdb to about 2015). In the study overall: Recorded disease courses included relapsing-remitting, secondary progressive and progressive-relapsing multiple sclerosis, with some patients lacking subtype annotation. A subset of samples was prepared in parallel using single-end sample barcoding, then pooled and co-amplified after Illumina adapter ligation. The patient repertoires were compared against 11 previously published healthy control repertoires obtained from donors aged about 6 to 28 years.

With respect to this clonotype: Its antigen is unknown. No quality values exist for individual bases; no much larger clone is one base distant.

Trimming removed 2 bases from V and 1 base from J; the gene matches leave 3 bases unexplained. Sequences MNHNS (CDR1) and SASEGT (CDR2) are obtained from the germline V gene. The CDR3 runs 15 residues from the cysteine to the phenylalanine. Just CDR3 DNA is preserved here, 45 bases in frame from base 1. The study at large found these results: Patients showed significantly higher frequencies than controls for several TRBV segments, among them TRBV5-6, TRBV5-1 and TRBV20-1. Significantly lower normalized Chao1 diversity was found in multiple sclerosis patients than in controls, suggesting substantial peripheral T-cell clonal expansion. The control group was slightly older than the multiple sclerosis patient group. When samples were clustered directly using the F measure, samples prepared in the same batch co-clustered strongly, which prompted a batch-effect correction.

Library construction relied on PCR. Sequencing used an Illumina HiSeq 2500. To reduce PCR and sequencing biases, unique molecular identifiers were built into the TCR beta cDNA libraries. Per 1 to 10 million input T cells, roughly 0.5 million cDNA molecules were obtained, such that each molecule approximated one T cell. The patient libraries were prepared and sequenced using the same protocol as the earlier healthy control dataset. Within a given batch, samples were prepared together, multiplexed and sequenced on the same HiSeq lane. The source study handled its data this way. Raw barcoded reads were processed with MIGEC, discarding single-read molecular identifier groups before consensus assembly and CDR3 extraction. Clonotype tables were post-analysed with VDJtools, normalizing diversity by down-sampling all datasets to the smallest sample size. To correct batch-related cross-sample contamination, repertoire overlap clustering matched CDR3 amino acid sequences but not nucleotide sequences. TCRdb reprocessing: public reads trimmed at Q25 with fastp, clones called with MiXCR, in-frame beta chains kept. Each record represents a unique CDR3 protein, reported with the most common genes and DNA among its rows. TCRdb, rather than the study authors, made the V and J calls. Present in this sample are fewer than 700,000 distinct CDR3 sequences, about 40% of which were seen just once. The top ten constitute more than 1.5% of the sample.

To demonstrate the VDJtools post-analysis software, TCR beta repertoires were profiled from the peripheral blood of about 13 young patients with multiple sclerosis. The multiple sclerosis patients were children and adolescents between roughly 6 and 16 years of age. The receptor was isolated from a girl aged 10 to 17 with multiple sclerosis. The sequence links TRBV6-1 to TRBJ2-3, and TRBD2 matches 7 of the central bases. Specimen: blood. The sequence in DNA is TGTGCCAGCAGTGAACTAAGCGGGGGCACAGATACGCAGTATTTT. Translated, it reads CASSELSGGTDTQYF.